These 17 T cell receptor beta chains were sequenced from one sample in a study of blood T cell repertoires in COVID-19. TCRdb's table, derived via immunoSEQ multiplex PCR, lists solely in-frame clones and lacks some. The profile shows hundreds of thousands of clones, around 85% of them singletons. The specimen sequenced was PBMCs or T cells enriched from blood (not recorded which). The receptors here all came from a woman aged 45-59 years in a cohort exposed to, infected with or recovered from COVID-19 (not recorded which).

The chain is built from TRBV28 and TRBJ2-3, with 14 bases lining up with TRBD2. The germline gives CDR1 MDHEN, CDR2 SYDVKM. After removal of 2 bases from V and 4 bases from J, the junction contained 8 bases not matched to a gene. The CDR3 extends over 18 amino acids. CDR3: CASSLPTSGGVMSDTQYF. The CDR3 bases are TGTGCCAGCAGTTTACCGACTAGCGGGGGGGTTATGTCAGATACGCAGTATTTT.

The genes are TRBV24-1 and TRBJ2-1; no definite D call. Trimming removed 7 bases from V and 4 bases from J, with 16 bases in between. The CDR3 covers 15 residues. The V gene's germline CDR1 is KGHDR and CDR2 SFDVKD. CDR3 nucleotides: TGTGCCACCAGCTCGCCGTCGACTGATTACAATGAGCAGTTCTTC. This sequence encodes CATSSPSTDYNEQFF.

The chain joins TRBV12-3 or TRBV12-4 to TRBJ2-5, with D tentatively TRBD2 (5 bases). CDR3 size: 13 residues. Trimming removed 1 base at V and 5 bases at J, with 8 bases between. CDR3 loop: CASSLGGIETQYF. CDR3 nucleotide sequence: TGTGCCAGCAGTTTAGGAGGGATCGAGACCCAGTACTTC.

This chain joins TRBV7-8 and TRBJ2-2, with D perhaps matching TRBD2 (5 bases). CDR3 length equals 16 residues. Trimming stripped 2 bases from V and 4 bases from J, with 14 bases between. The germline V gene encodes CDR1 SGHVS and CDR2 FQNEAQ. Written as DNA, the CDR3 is TGTGCCAGCAGCTTACACGGGGTTAAGAGCACCGGGGAGCTGTTTTTT. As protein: CASSLHGVKSTGELFF.

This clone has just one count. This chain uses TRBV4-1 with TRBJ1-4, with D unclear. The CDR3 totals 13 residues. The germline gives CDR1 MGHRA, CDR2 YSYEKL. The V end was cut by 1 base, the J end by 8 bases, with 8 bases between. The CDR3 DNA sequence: TGCGCCAGCAGCCAAGTTATCCGGGAAAAACTGTTTTTT. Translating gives CASSQVIREKLFF.

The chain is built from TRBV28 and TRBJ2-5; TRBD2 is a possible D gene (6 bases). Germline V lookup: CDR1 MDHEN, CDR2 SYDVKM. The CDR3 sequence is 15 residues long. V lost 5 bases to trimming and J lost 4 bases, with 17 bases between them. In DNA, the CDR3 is TGTGCCAGCAGTAACCCGCCCCTAGCGCCAGAGACCCAGTACTTC. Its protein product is CASSNPPLAPETQYF.

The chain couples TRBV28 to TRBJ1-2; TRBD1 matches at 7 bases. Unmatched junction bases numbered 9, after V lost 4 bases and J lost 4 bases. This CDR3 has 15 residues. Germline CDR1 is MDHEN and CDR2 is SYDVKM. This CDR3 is CASSSVTRGTYGYTF. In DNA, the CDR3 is TGTGCCAGCAGTTCCGTCACCAGGGGGACCTATGGCTACACCTTC.

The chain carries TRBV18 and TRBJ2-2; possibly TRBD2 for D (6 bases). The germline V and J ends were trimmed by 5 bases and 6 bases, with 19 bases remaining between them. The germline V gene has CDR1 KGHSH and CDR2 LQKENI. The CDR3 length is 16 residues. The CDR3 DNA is TGTGCCAGCTCATTAACGCTCGGGGGAGTAGCCGGGGAGCTGTTTTTT. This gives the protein CASSLTLGGVAGELFF.

Written as DNA, the CDR3 is TGTGCCAGCAGCTCACAGGGTCGGGAAGAGACCCAGTACTTC. It encodes CASSSQGREETQYF. The rearrangement uses TRBV7-2 and TRBJ2-5; tentative D call: TRBD1 (6 bases). The CDR3 has 14 residues. Trimming left V 4 bases short and J 3 bases short, with 12 bases between. Germline V gene lookup returns CDR1 SGHTA and CDR2 FQGNSA.

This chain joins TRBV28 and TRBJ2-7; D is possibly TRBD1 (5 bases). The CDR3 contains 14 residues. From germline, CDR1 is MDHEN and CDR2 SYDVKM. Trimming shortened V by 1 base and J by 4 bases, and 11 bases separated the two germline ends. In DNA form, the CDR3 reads TGTGCCAGCAGTTTATCAGGGTTGGAGTACGAGCAGTACTTC. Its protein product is CASSLSGLEYEQYF. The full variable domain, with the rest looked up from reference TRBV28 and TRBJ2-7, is DVKVTQSSRYLVKRTGEKVFLECVQDMDHENMFWYRQDPGLGLRLIYFSYDVKMKEKGDIPEGYSVSREKKERFSLILESASTNQTSMYLCASSLSGLEYEQYFGPGTRLTVT.

The CDR3 nucleotides are TGTGCCAGCAGCACACAGGGTTCCCTCTCTGGAAACACCATATATTTT. Protein product: CASSTQGSLSGNTIYF. This chain uses TRBV7-6 with TRBJ1-3; maybe TRBD1 (6 bases). CDR1 and CDR2 (germline): SGHVS, FNYEAQ. Trimming took 5 bases from V and 0 from J, leaving 14 bases between them. The CDR3 loop spans 16 amino acids.

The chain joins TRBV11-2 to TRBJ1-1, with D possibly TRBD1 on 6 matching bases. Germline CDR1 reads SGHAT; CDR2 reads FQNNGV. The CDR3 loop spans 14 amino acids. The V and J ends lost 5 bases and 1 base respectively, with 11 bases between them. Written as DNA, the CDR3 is TGTGCCAGCAGCCCACAGGGTCCGAACACTGAAGCTTTCTTT. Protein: CASSPQGPNTEAFF.

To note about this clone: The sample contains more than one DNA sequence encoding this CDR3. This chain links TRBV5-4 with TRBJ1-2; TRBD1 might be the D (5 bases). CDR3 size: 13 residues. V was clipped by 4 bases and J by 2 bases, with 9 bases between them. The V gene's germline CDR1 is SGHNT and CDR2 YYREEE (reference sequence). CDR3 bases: TGTGCCAGCAGCCTCCAGGGAAACTATGGCTACACCTTC. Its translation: CASSLQGNYGYTF.

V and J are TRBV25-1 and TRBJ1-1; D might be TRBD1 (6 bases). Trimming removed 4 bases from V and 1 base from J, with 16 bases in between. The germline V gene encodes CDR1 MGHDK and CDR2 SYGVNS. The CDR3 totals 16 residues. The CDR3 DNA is TGTGCCAGCAGTGTTCCCCGGGGCAGGGGGAACACTGAAGCTTTCTTT. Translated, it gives CASSVPRGRGNTEAFF.

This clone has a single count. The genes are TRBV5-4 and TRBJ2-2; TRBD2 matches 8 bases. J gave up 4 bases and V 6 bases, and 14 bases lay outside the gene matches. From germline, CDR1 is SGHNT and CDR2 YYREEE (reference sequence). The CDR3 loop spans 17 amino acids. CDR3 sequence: CASTPAGGGPTTGELFF. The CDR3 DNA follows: TGTGCCAGCACCCCGGCCGGCGGGGGGCCCACCACCGGGGAGCTGTTTTTT.

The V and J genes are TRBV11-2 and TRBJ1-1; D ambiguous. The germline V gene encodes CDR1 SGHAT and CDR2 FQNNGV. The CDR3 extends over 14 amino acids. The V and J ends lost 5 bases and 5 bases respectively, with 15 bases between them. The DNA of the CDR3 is TGTGCCAGCAGCCTGGCGGGAGCCCCTACTGAAGCTTTCTTT. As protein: CASSLAGAPTEAFF.

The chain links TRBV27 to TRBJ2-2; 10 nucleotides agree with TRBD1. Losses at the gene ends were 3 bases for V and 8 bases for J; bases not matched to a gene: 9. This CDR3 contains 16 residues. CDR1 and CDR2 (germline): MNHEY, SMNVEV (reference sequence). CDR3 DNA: TGTGCCAGCAGTTTTCGGGACAGGGGAGGGTTTGGGGAGCTGTTTTTT. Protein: CASSFRDRGGFGELFF.